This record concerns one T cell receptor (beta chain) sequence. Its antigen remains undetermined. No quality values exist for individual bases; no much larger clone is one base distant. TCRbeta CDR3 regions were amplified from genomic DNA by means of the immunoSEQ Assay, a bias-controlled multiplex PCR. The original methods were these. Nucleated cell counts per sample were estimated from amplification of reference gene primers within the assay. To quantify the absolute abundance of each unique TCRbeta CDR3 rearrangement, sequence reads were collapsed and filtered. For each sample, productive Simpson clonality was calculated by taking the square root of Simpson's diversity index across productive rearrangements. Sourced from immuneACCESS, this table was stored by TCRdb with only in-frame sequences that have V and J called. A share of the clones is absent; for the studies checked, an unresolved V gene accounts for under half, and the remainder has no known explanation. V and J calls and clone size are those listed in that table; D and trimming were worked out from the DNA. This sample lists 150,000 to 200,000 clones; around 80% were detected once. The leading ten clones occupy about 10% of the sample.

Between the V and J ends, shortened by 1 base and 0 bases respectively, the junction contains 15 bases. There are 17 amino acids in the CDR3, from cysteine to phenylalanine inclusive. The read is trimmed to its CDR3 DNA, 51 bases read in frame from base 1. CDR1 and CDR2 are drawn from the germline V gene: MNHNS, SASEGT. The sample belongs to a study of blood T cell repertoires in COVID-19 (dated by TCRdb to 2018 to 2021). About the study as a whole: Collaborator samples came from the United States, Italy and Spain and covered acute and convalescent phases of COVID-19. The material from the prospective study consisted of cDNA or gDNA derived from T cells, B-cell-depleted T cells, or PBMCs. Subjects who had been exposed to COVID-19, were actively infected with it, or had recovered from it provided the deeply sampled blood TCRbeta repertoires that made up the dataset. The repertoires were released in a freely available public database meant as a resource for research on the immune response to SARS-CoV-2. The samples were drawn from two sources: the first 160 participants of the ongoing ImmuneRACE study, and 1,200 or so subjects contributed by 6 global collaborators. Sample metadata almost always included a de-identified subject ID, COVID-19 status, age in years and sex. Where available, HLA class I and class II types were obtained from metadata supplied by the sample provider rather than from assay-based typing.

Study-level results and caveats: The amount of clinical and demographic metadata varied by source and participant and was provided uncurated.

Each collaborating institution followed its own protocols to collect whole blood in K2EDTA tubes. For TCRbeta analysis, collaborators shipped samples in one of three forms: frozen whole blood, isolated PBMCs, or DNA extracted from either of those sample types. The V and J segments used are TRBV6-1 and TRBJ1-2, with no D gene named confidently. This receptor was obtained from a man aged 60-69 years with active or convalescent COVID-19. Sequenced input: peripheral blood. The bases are TGTGCCAGCAGTGAAGATACGTGGGAGTTAGCTAACTATGGCTACACCTTC. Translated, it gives CASSEDTWELANYGYTF.